This entry lists 22 T cell receptor beta chains sequenced from one sample in a study of blood T cells in healthy people across ages. Then a second PCR, running roughly 7 to 11 cycles, was carried out with a sample-barcoded 5' primer and a J-beta primer mix. A single record per CDR3 protein comes from TCRdb applying MiXCR to the 5' RACE reads. The table has over 1,500,000 distinct CDR3 sequences, around half seen once; the top ten hold around 2.1%. Sequenced: blood. The origin of the receptors is a woman in her 40s in good health.

The chain has TRBV9 and TRBJ2-1, with TRBD2 identical over 7 bases. From germline, CDR1 is SGDLS and CDR2 YYNGEE. V lost 0 bases, J lost 7 bases, and 10 bases stayed unmatched. This CDR3 has 16 amino acids. The CDR3 spells CASSVGGTSALNEQFF. In nucleotides, the CDR3 is TGTGCCAGCAGCGTAGGTGGCACTAGCGCGCTGAATGAGCAGTTCTTC.

This rearrangement joins TRBV7-9 to TRBJ2-4; no reliable D call. Germline values: CDR1 SEHNR, CDR2 FQNEAQ (reference sequence). The CDR3 contains 12 residues. V was cut by 0 bases and J by 7 bases, with 4 bases left in between. The CDR3 region is CASSLAANIQYF. CDR3 nucleotides: TGTGCCAGCAGCTTAGCAGCGAACATTCAGTACTTC. The variable domain in full, with the rest retrieved from reference TRBV7-9 and TRBJ2-4, is DTGVSQNPRHKITKRGQNVTFRCDPISEHNRLYWYRQTLGQGPEFLTYFQNEAQLEKSRLLSDRFSAERPKGSFSTLEIQRTEQGDSAMYLCASSLAANIQYFGAGTRLSVL.

This chain joins TRBV20-1 and TRBJ2-1; perhaps TRBD1 as D (6 bases). Germline-derived CDR1 and CDR2 are DFQATT and SNEGSKA (reference sequence). The CDR3 consists of 14 residues. V dropped 6 bases and J dropped 8 bases, with 20 bases sitting between them. CDR3 loop: CSAPTGRQFDEQFF. The CDR3 DNA reads as TGCAGTGCGCCTACAGGGCGTCAGTTCGATGAGCAGTTCTTC.

Regarding this clonotype: One end of the junction is discordant with germline, which a read error may explain. This chain connects TRBV11-2 to TRBJ2-3; D remains unclear. The CDR3 runs 14 residues. Looked up from germline, CDR1 is SGHAT and CDR2 is FQNNGV. CDR3 in amino acids: CAGSLVSGVLTQYF. The CDR3 region has the DNA TGTGCCGGCAGCTTAGTCTCAGGAGTGTTAACGCAGTATTTT.

This chain links TRBV7-9 with TRBJ2-3; TRBD2 is a possible D gene (5 bases). Germline V gene sequence: CDR1 SEHNR, CDR2 FQNEAQ (reference sequence). The CDR3 is made up of 12 amino acids. V shed 1 base and J shed 13 bases, with 12 bases lying between them. As DNA, the CDR3 is TGTGCCAGCAGCTTAGGAAGGGAGCAGGAGTATTTT. It yields the protein CASSLGREQEYF. Filled out from reference TRBV7-9 and TRBJ2-3, the complete variable domain reads DTGVSQNPRHKITKRGQNVTFRCDPISEHNRLYWYRQTLGQGPEFLTYFQNEAQLEKSRLLSDRFSAERPKGSFSTLEIQRTEQGDSAMYLCASSLGREQEYFGPGTRLTVL.

This clonotype came up many times. CDR3 amino acids: CASSGGETYEQYF. The CDR3 nucleotides read TGTGCCAGCAGCGGCGGGGAGACCTACGAGCAGTACTTC. The chain has TRBV6-2 or TRBV6-3 and TRBJ2-7; possible D gene TRBD2, 6 bases. CDR1 and CDR2 from the germline V gene are MNHEY and SVGEGT. Trimming cost V 6 bases and J 2 bases, with 11 bases left between them. This CDR3 has 13 residues.

The chain employs TRBV27 and TRBJ2-3; no clear D. Germline CDR1 MNHEY, CDR2 SMNVEV (reference sequence). CDR3 length equals 14 residues. With 5 bases removed from V and 5 bases from J, the gap between germline ends came to 14 bases. The CDR3 nucleotides read TGTGCCAGCAGTGTATTGGCTACCAAAGATACGCAGTATTTT. This translates into CASSVLATKDTQYF.

The V gene is TRBV29-1, the J gene TRBJ2-1; TRBD1 matches 7 bases. Judging by the DNA end, TRBJ2-7 fits better; the J call may be wrong. The CDR3 covers 14 residues. CDR1 is SQVTM, CDR2 ANQGSEA, per germline. The CDR3 protein is CSVEHPRGRGEQYF. The CDR3 coding sequence is TGCAGCGTTGAGCACCCAAGGGGGCGTGGGGAGCAGTACTTC.

This clonotype has a single count. The rearrangement links TRBV7-3 to TRBJ1-6; D gene unclear. The V gene's germline CDR1 is SGHTA and CDR2 FQGTGA. CDR3 size: 14 residues. The V and J ends lost 5 bases and 10 bases respectively, with 15 bases between them. For the CDR3, the DNA is TGTGCCAGCAGCCTAGGCCGCAAGGAGTCACCCCTCCACTTT. It yields the protein CASSLGRKESPLHF.

This sequence joins TRBV4-2 and TRBJ2-3, with D possibly being TRBD1 (5 bases). This CDR3 has 16 amino acids. Trimming left V 2 bases short and J 0 bases short, with 12 bases between. The germline gives CDR1 LGHNA, CDR2 YNFKEQ. The CDR3 bases are TGTGCCAGCAGCCAATGGGTAGGGGCTAGCACAGATACGCAGTATTTT. Translation gives CASSQWVGASTDTQYF.

The DNA for the CDR3 is TGTGCCAGCAGCCTCCAACAGGGCGACACTGAAGCTTTCTTT. Its protein is CASSLQQGDTEAFF. The chain combines TRBV4-2 with TRBJ1-1; tentatively, D is TRBD1 (6 bases). Germline V lookup: CDR1 LGHNA, CDR2 YNFKEQ. The CDR3 is made up of 14 amino acids. The ends were cut back, 4 bases at V and 3 bases at J, with 12 bases in the middle.

The chain carries TRBV5-1 and TRBJ2-4; 12 bases line up with TRBD1. Germline loops: CDR1 SGHRS, CDR2 YFSETQ. The CDR3 consists of 20 residues. The V segment lost 0 bases and the J segment 2 bases; nucleotides outside the gene matches: 12. CDR3 sequence: CASSLVPGQGACCPKNIQYF. The DNA for the CDR3 is TGCGCCAGCAGCTTGGTACCGGGACAGGGGGCGTGTTGCCCCAAAAACATTCAGTACTTC.

The chain has TRBV28 and TRBJ1-2; D perhaps matches TRBD1 (6 bases). Trimming pared 7 bases from V and 6 bases from J, leaving 15 bases between. CDR3 length: 13 residues. Germline V CDR1 and CDR2: MDHEN, SYDVKM. CDR3 loop: CASTLPTGNGYTF. The CDR3 nucleotides read TGTGCCAGCACCCTGCCTACAGGGAATGGCTACACCTTC.

This clonotype was found a few times. CDR3 region: CASSQTPGLASYEQYF. The CDR3 DNA is TGTGCCAGCAGCCAGACGCCGGGACTGGCCTCCTACGAGCAGTACTTC. V gene TRBV14 combines with J gene TRBJ2-7; possibly TRBD2 for D (6 bases). Germline CDR1 reads SGHDN; CDR2 reads FVKESK. The CDR3 covers 16 residues. V lost 3 bases and J 0 bases, leaving 15 bases between the germline ends. Filled out from reference TRBV14 and TRBJ2-7, the complete variable domain reads EAGVTQFPSHSVIEKGQTVTLRCDPISGHDNLYWYRRVMGKEIKFLLHFVKESKQDESGMPNNRFLAERTGGTYSTLKVQPAELEDSGVYFCASSQTPGLASYEQYFGPGTRLTVT.

This chain uses TRBV28 with TRBJ2-7; 8 bases agree with TRBD2. Germline V lookup: CDR1 MDHEN, CDR2 SYDVKM. This CDR3 comprises 15 residues. With V trimmed by 5 bases and J by 0 bases, 6 bases remained unmatched. This CDR3 reads CASSTLGLASYEQYF. Written as DNA, the CDR3 is TGTGCCAGCAGTACACTCGGACTAGCCTCCTACGAGCAGTACTTC.

V usage is TRBV10-3 and J usage is TRBJ2-1; 13 bases map to TRBD2. This CDR3 has 14 residues. The ends lost 10 bases at V and 6 bases at J; junction bases unmatched: 6. CDR1 is ENHRY, CDR2 SYGVKD, per germline. Written as DNA, the CDR3 is TGTGCCACCTGGACTAGCGGGGGCTCCAATGAGCAGTTCTTC. Translating it yields CATWTSGGSNEQFF.

The rearrangement uses TRBV12-3 or TRBV12-4 and TRBJ1-5; a possible D gene is TRBD1 (5 bases). V lost 6 bases, J lost 4 bases, and 13 bases lay in between. The CDR3 runs 14 residues. CDR3 in amino acids: CASRPGPNNQPQHF. In DNA, the CDR3 is TGTGCCAGCAGACCGGGACCGAATAATCAGCCCCAGCATTTT.

The chain combines TRBV20-1 with TRBJ1-2; D remains unclear. V gave up 5 bases and J gave up 2 bases, with 3 bases separating them. This CDR3 contains 10 residues. Germline lookup yields CDR1 DFQATT and CDR2 SNEGSKA (reference sequence). The CDR3 DNA follows: TGCAGTGCTCTAAACTATGGCTACACCTTC. This translates into CSALNYGYTF.

V and J are TRBV12-3 or TRBV12-4 and TRBJ1-5; TRBD1 agrees at 8 bases. V gave up 5 bases and J gave up 0 bases; unmatched junction bases: 12. The CDR3 spans 18 residues. CDR3 sequence: CASSTPPGQGNSNQPQHF. The CDR3 coding sequence is TGTGCCAGCAGTACCCCACCCGGACAGGGCAATAGCAATCAGCCCCAGCATTTT.

This clonotype showed up just a few times. The chain is built from TRBV4-1 and TRBJ2-1; 7 positions match TRBD2. Germline CDR1 reads MGHRA; CDR2 reads YSYEKL. The trim removed 1 base at V and 4 bases at J, leaving 4 bases unmatched. The CDR3 spans 15 residues. The CDR3 coding sequence is TGCGCCAGCAGCCAAGTATGGGGGGGGTACAATGAGCAGTTCTTC. Amino acid sequence: CASSQVWGGYNEQFF.

This clonotype was recorded a few times. V and J are TRBV29-1 and TRBJ2-1; D gene uncertain. Germline CDR1 is SQVTM and CDR2 is ANQGSEA. The CDR3 is 14 amino acids. CDR3 region: CSAPDGIPYGEQFF. The DNA for the CDR3 is TGCAGTGCTCCAGACGGTATCCCTTACGGTGAGCAGTTCTTC.

In its sample, this clonotype was seen a few times. The chain combines TRBV5-1 with TRBJ2-7; D perhaps matches TRBD1 (6 bases). This CDR3 has 19 residues. CDR1 is SGHRS, CDR2 YFSETQ, per germline. V lost 0 bases to trimming and J lost 6 bases, with 28 bases between them. The CDR3 sequence: CASSLEGVGQPNRGSEQYF. DNA for the CDR3: TGCGCCAGCAGCTTGGAGGGGGTCGGCCAGCCAAATAGGGGATCCGAGCAGTACTTC.